A single sample is the source of the 4 T cell receptor beta chains below, sequenced in a study of early T cells in non-severe SARS-CoV-2 infection. TCRdb re-called the 5' RACE reads with MiXCR, one entry per CDR3 protein. The data hold approximately 50,000 distinct CDR3 sequences, with around 12% observed a single time. Sequencing was carried out using whole blood. The receptor set was obtained from an adult who was a healthcare worker with PCR-confirmed SARS-CoV-2 infection or an uninfected control (not recorded which).

This clonotype was counted at least ten times. V is TRBV19 and J is TRBJ2-1; 10 nucleotides match TRBD2. CDR1 and CDR2 (germline): LNHDA, SQIVND (reference sequence). CDR3 length: 15 amino acids. V was pared by 7 bases and J by 4 bases, with 7 bases of the junction left unmatched. In DNA, the CDR3 is TGTGCCAGTACCCTCAGGACTAGCGGATACAATGAGCAGTTCTTC. It yields the protein CASTLRTSGYNEQFF.

This clonotype was observed many times. The chain joins TRBV6-1 to TRBJ2-1; D uncertain. Trimming stripped 3 bases from V and 3 bases from J, with 15 bases between. The CDR3 length is 16 residues. The V gene's germline CDR1 is MNHNS and CDR2 SASEGT. The CDR3: CASSDFGRAGYNEQFF. The CDR3 DNA reads as TGTGCCAGCAGTGATTTTGGCAGAGCTGGCTACAATGAGCAGTTCTTC.

The chain links TRBV12-3 or TRBV12-4 to TRBJ2-1; tentatively, D is TRBD1 (5 bases). V was shortened by 5 bases and J by 8 bases, with 28 bases between the two germline ends. The length of the CDR3 is 18 residues. In DNA, the CDR3 is TGTGCCAGCAGTGACATAGTACAGGCAAAGGGTGTCATTGATGAGCAGTTCTTC. Residues: CASSDIVQAKGVIDEQFF.

This clonotype was found many times. V usage is TRBV5-1 and J usage is TRBJ2-7; 9 bases agree with TRBD2. V lost 4 bases, J lost 4 bases, and 12 bases stayed unmatched. The CDR3 covers 16 residues. Germline CDR1 reads SGHRS; CDR2 reads YFSETQ. The CDR3 protein is CASSDGSASGVYEQYF. DNA of the CDR3: TGCGCCAGCAGCGACGGTAGCGCTAGCGGGGTGTACGAGCAGTACTTC.